The 15 T cell receptor beta chains reported below all come from one sample, sequenced in a study of cytomegalovirus exposure and HLA in healthy donors. Primers for the PCR totalled 60 Vbeta and 13 Jbeta. TCRdb's copy holds only in-frame clones and misses some; the assay was immunoSEQ multiplex PCR. The sample consists of about 190,000 clones, around 85% of them appearing once. The sample was PBMCs. Source of these receptors: a man aged 35 to 55 in good health and CMV-seropositive.

This rearrangement joins TRBV28 to TRBJ1-4; 9 nucleotides line up with TRBD1. The CDR3 sequence is 15 residues long. Germline CDR1 MDHEN, CDR2 SYDVKM. The trim removed 3 bases at V and 4 bases at J, leaving 3 bases unmatched. CDR3 nucleotides: TGTGCCAGCAGTTTTCGGGGACAGGGTAATGAAAAACTGTTTTTT. Translating it yields CASSFRGQGNEKLFF.

The sample holds a few counts of this clone. This sequence joins TRBV19 and TRBJ2-5; 9 bases align to TRBD2. CDR1 and CDR2 from the germline V gene are LNHDA and SQIVND (reference sequence). The CDR3 sequence is 15 residues long. V lost 6 bases to trimming and J lost 0 bases; unmatched junction nucleotides: 5. The CDR3 loop reads CASRASGRYQETQYF. In DNA, the CDR3 is TGTGCCAGTAGGGCAAGCGGGAGGTACCAAGAGACCCAGTACTTC.

CDR3 bases: TGCGCCAGCAGCTTGGTCCAGGGGGCGCTTGTTGAGACCCAGTACTTC. Its protein is CASSLVQGALVETQYF. The rearrangement uses TRBV5-1 and TRBJ2-5, with 8 bases identical to TRBD1. Trimming took 0 bases from V and 5 from J; bases not matched to a gene: 9. CDR1 and CDR2 from the germline V gene are SGHRS and YFSETQ. The CDR3 runs to 16 residues.

This chain uses TRBV19 with TRBJ2-5; possible D gene TRBD2, 5 bases. The CDR3 length is 14 residues. CDR1 is LNHDA, CDR2 SQIVND, per germline (reference sequence). V shed 5 bases and J shed 5 bases, with 15 bases lying between them. Here the CDR3 DNA reads TGTGCCAGTAGTTCCCGGTCGAGGAGGGAGACCCAGTACTTC. This gives the protein CASSSRSRRETQYF.

For the CDR3, the DNA is TGTGCCAGCAGCGGCGGGGGACCCGTCGGAGAGACCCAGTACTTC. Translating it yields CASSGGGPVGETQYF. The gene calls are TRBV5-6 and TRBJ2-5, with 7 bases identical to TRBD2. The CDR3 covers 15 residues. Germline lookup yields CDR1 SGHDT and CDR2 YYEEEE. Losses at the gene ends were 4 bases for V and 4 bases for J; bases not matched to a gene: 10.

The genes are TRBV2 and TRBJ2-7; D remains unclear. V was pared by 3 bases and J by 1 base, with 7 bases between. The germline CDR1 and CDR2 sequences are SNHLY and FYNNEI. CDR3 length equals 13 residues. DNA of the CDR3: TGTGCCAGCAGTGACGGTCCTTCCTACGAGCAGTACTTC. Protein: CASSDGPSYEQYF.

The table lists this clone with a few counts. V usage is TRBV7-2 and J usage is TRBJ1-2, with TRBD1 matching 7 bases. Germline V gene lookup returns CDR1 SGHTA and CDR2 FQGNSA. V gave up 5 bases and J gave up 7 bases; unmatched junction bases: 7. The CDR3 totals 13 residues. CDR3 loop: CASSTGVGRGYTF. For the CDR3, the DNA is TGTGCCAGCAGCACAGGGGTAGGGCGTGGCTACACCTTC.

The chain recombines TRBV27 with TRBJ2-1; perhaps TRBD1 as D (6 bases). The ends were cut back, 2 bases at V and 3 bases at J, with 11 bases in the middle. The CDR3 loop spans 15 amino acids. The germline V gene encodes CDR1 MNHEY and CDR2 SMNVEV (reference sequence). DNA of the CDR3: TGTGCCAGCAGTTTACAGGGGCCATACTACAATGAGCAGTTCTTC. As protein: CASSLQGPYYNEQFF.

J is TRBJ2-7 and V is TRBV5-6, with D perhaps TRBD1 (5 bases). The germline V gene encodes CDR1 SGHDT and CDR2 YYEEEE. This CDR3 comprises 14 residues. The V gene lost 3 bases and the J gene lost 2 bases, with 12 bases spanning the gap. CDR3 in amino acids: CASSSYRKAYEQYF. The CDR3 DNA follows: TGTGCCAGCAGCTCCTACAGGAAAGCCTACGAGCAGTACTTC.

This chain links TRBV5-1 with TRBJ2-7; no definite D call. The ends were cut back, 0 bases at V and 0 bases at J, with 7 bases in the middle. Germline V lookup: CDR1 SGHRS, CDR2 YFSETQ. The CDR3 is 14 residues long. CDR3 region: CASSLVQSSYEQYF. The CDR3 nucleotides are TGCGCCAGCAGCTTGGTACAGAGCTCCTACGAGCAGTACTTC.

Concerning this clone: Germline is not matched at one junction end, which may reflect a read error. The chain uses TRBV7-9 and TRBJ2-7; D perhaps matches TRBD1 (5 bases). Germline CDR1 is SEHNR and CDR2 is FQNEAQ (reference sequence). The CDR3 runs 12 residues. CDR3 coding DNA: TGTTCCAGCAGCTTAGGGGTGGAGAAGCAGTACTTC. Translated, it gives CSSSLGVEKQYF. Full variable domain (outside the CDR3, taken from reference TRBV7-9 and TRBJ2-7): DTGVSQNPRHKITKRGQNVTFRCDPISEHNRLYWYRQTLGQGPEFLTYFQNEAQLEKSRLLSDRFSAERPKGSFSTLEIQRTEQGDSAMYLCSSSLGVEKQYFGPGTRLTVT.

The CDR3 spells CASSPRRQGGLGAYEQYF. CDR3 in DNA: TGTGCCAGCAGCCCCCGACGACAGGGGGGTCTAGGGGCCTACGAGCAGTACTTC. The rearrangement links TRBV11-2 to TRBJ2-7, with 9 bases that match TRBD1. The germline V gene has CDR1 SGHAT and CDR2 FQNNGV. This CDR3 is built from 18 residues. V shed 5 bases and J 2 bases; nucleotides not matched to a gene: 16.

The rearrangement links TRBV18 to TRBJ1-3, with D maybe TRBD1 (5 bases). V was pared by 5 bases and J by 3 bases, with 17 bases between. Germline assignment: CDR1 KGHSH and CDR2 LQKENI. This CDR3 spans 16 amino acids. The CDR3 reads CASSTVQGSNGNTIYF. The CDR3 DNA is TGTGCCAGCTCAACGGTCCAGGGTTCAAATGGAAACACCATATATTTT.

The chain uses TRBV7-3 and TRBJ2-7; 9 nucleotides agree with TRBD1. Germline lookup yields CDR1 SGHTA and CDR2 FQGTGA. J was trimmed by 6 bases and V by 3 bases; bases with no gene match: 12. This CDR3 is built from 16 residues. CDR3 loop: CASSFPTGGLLGEQYF. For the CDR3, the DNA is TGTGCCAGCAGCTTCCCGACAGGGGGTCTTCTAGGCGAGCAGTACTTC.

The V call is TRBV7-2, the J call TRBJ2-1; 13 positions match TRBD2. V gave up 7 bases and J gave up 8 bases; unmatched junction bases: 8. The CDR3 has 15 amino acids. Germline CDR1 reads SGHTA; CDR2 reads FQGNSA. This chain's CDR3 is CASTSTSGGPYEQFF. The CDR3 DNA reads as TGTGCCAGCACCTCGACTAGCGGGGGGCCGTATGAGCAGTTCTTC.